Shown below are 30 T cell receptor gamma chains from a single sample sequenced in a study of gamma-delta T cells after stem cell transplantation. TCRdb reran clone calling via CATT on the RT-PCR reads. The table shows approximately 770 gamma-chain clones, with approximately 33% occurring only once. What was sequenced was gamma-delta T cells. Receptors were obtained from a human donor. It is not recorded whose cells these are; they may come from a transplant donor.

This clone is categorized as large. The J gene is TRGJP, the V gene TRGV9. TCRdb carries no J gene annotation; the J gene was assigned here by matching the DNA with germline. This CDR3 spans 14 amino acids. CDR1 and CDR2 (germline): GITISATS, ISYDGTV (reference sequence). With 6 bases clipped from V and 7 bases from J, the junction kept 3 bases outside the gene matches. The CDR3 coding sequence is TGTGCCTTGTGGAAGGAGTTGGGCAAAAAAATCAAGGTATTT. Amino acid sequence: CALWKELGKKIKVF.

This clone was counted between two and nine times. This sequence may be a read error, since a much larger clone differs from it by one base. The sample has other DNA sequences that encode this CDR3 too. The chain employs TRGV9 and TRGJP. The J gene, not given by TCRdb, was assigned here from a germline match of the nucleotide sequence. Per the germline V gene, CDR1 is GITISATS and CDR2 is ISYDGTV (reference sequence). CDR3 length: 16 amino acids. V lost 1 base and J lost 7; bases outside the gene matches: 4. DNA of the CDR3: TGTGCCTTGTGGGAGGTACGCGAGTTGGGCAAAAAAATCAAGGTATTT. Its translation: CALWEVRELGKKIKVF.

This clone turned up a few times. This sample also contains other DNA sequences that code for the same CDR3. This rearrangement joins TRGV9 to TRGJP. The J gene, left out of TCRdb, was set here by checking the DNA against germline. Germline CDR1 reads GITISATS; CDR2 reads ISYDGTV (reference sequence). This CDR3 is 16 amino acids long. Germline trimming cut 0 bases from V and 9 bases from J; bases unmatched to any gene: 5. The CDR3 bases are TGTGCCTTGTGGGAGGTGCTCGGGTTGGGCAAAAAAATCAAGGTATTT. This sequence encodes CALWEVLGLGKKIKVF.

This chain joins TRGV9 and TRGJP. TCRdb leaves out the J gene; it was filled in here by matching the DNA to germline. The CDR3 sequence is 17 residues long. The germline CDR1 and CDR2 sequences are GITISATS and ISYDGTV (reference sequence). With V trimmed by 2 bases and J by 7 bases, 8 bases remained unmatched. CDR3 residues: CALWEAKFELGKKIKVF. CDR3 DNA sequence: TGTGCCTTGTGGGAGGCCAAATTCGAGTTGGGCAAAAAAATCAAGGTATTT.

This sequence joins TRGV9 and TRGJP. Matching the DNA to germline supplied the J gene, which TCRdb does not give. Germline CDR1 reads GITISATS; CDR2 reads ISYDGTV (reference sequence). The CDR3 is 16 amino acids. V was clipped by 5 bases and J by 7 bases; unmatched bases: 8. The CDR3 here is CALWGPRELGKKIKVF. The CDR3 DNA follows: TGTGCCTTGTGGGGGCCGCGGGAGTTGGGCAAAAAAATCAAGGTATTT.

About this clone itself: Other DNA sequences of this sample code for an identical CDR3. This chain joins TRGV3 and TRGJ1 or TRGJ2. Germline matching of the DNA provided the J gene here, since TCRdb leaves it blank. Per the germline V gene, CDR1 is VTNTFY and CDR2 is YDVSTARD (reference sequence). V lost 6 bases and J lost 3; bases outside the gene matches: 2. This CDR3 region has 11 residues. The CDR3 here is CATWIYYKKLF. CDR3 in DNA: TGTGCCACCTGGATTTATTATAAGAAACTCTTT.

Notes on this clone: This CDR3 is also generated by other DNA sequences in the sample. The rearrangement links TRGV2 to TRGJ1 or TRGJ2. Because TCRdb records no J gene, it was assigned here through a match of the DNA to germline. The J segment lost 3 bases and the V segment lost 1 base, leaving 6 bases of the junction unmatched. This CDR3 has 14 amino acids. CDR1 is EGSNGY, CDR2 YDSYNSKV, per germline. CDR3 residues: CATWDGPGYYKKLF. The CDR3, as DNA: TGTGCCACCTGGGACGGACCTGGTTATTATAAGAAACTCTTT.

Comments on this clone: A far larger clone is just one base off, so this is likely a read error. V is TRGV9 and J is TRGJP. The J gene, not given by TCRdb, was assigned here from a germline match of the nucleotide sequence. The CDR3 has 16 amino acids. Germline lookup yields CDR1 GITISATS and CDR2 ISYDGTV (reference sequence). Written as DNA, the CDR3 is TGTGCCTTGTGGGAGCAACAAGAGTTGGGCGAAAAAATCAAGGTATTT. Protein: CALWEQQELGEKIKVF.

This clone counts as large. V is TRGV3 and J is TRGJ1 or TRGJ2. Germline V gene sequence: CDR1 VTNTFY, CDR2 YDVSTARD (reference sequence). J gave up 3 bases and V 3 bases, and 2 bases lay outside the gene matches. The CDR3 runs to 12 residues. This CDR3 is CATWDGYYKKLF. The CDR3 bases are TGTGCCACCTGGGACGGTTATTATAAGAAACTCTTT.

This clone was counted between two and nine times. Different DNA sequences within this sample yield the same CDR3. The rearrangement links TRGV9 to TRGJP. The J gene, absent from TCRdb, was called here by matching the DNA to germline. The V gene end was trimmed by 2 bases and the J gene end by 4 bases; junction bases not matched to a gene: 2. Germline CDR1 GITISATS, CDR2 ISYDGTV (reference sequence). The CDR3 is 16 amino acids. This chain's CDR3 is CALWEAQELGKKIKVF. CDR3 DNA sequence: TGTGCCTTGTGGGAGGCTCAAGAGTTGGGCAAAAAAATCAAGGTATTT.

This clone is large by share. The rearrangement uses TRGV4 and TRGJ1 or TRGJ2. No J segment appears in TCRdb, so it was assigned here by matching the sequence to germline. The CDR3 is 12 residues long. V lost 2 bases and J lost 5; bases outside the gene matches: 3. Per the germline V gene, CDR1 is EGSTGY and CDR2 is YDSYTSSV. CDR3 protein: CATWDDDYKKLF. CDR3 in DNA: TGTGCCACCTGGGATGACGATTATAAGAAACTCTTT.

This clone is large in the sample. This chain connects TRGV9 to TRGJ1 or TRGJ2. Here the J gene came from matching the DNA to germline, since TCRdb omits it. Germline lookup yields CDR1 GITISATS and CDR2 ISYDGTV (reference sequence). This CDR3 is 14 amino acids long. With V trimmed by 1 base and J by 0 bases, 3 bases remained unmatched. The CDR3 coding sequence is TGTGCCTTGTGGGAGGTCCAGAATTATTATAAGAAACTCTTT. Translation gives CALWEVQNYYKKLF.

This chain joins TRGV3 and TRGJ1 or TRGJ2. TCRdb carries no J gene annotation; the J gene was assigned here by matching the DNA with germline. This CDR3 contains 14 residues. Germline assignment: CDR1 VTNTFY and CDR2 YDVSTARD (reference sequence). V lost 0 bases and J lost 3; bases outside the gene matches: 5. The DNA for the CDR3 is TGTGCCACCTGGGACAGGCCGGGTTATTATAAGAAACTCTTT. This translates into CATWDRPGYYKKLF.

The chain has TRGV4 and TRGJP1. TCRdb does not report a J gene; here it was assigned by matching the DNA to germline references. CDR3 length: 13 amino acids. CDR1 is EGSTGY, CDR2 YDSYTSSV, per germline. Germline trimming cut 3 bases from V and 2 bases from J; bases unmatched to any gene: 0. The CDR3 bases are TGTGCCACCTGGGATACCACTGGTTGGTTCAAGATATTT. It yields the protein CATWDTTGWFKIF.

By share, this clone counts as large (0.1 to 1%). The chain joins TRGV9 to TRGJ1 or TRGJ2. The J gene is not listed in TCRdb, so it was assigned here from a DNA match to germline. Germline V lookup: CDR1 GITISATS, CDR2 ISYDGTV (reference sequence). The V gene end was trimmed by 1 base and the J gene end by 3 bases; junction bases not matched to a gene: 3. The length of the CDR3 is 13 residues. The CDR3 sequence: CALWEVSYYKKLF. CDR3 in DNA: TGTGCCTTGTGGGAGGTTAGTTATTATAAGAAACTCTTT.

With regard to this clone: The junction shows a germline mismatch at one end, possibly a read error. The rearrangement links TRGV9 to TRGJP. As TCRdb names no J gene, one was assigned here on the basis of a DNA match to germline. This CDR3 spans 18 amino acids. CDR1 and CDR2 (germline): GITISATS, ISYDGTV (reference sequence). The CDR3 sequence: CALWEVFRQELGKKTKVF. In nucleotides, the CDR3 is TGTGCCTTGTGGGAGGTCTTCCGGCAAGAGTTGGGCAAAAAAACCAAGGTATTT.

The sample holds a few counts of this clone. The chain links TRGV9 to TRGJP. Since TCRdb gives no J gene, matching the DNA to germline was used here to assign it. The CDR3 is 16 amino acids. J gave up 7 bases and V 4 bases, and 7 bases lay outside the gene matches. Germline V gene data show CDR1 as GITISATS and CDR2 as ISYDGTV (reference sequence). The CDR3 DNA reads TGTGCCTTGTGGGATAAAATGGAGTTGGGCAAAAAAATCAAGGTATTT. Translation gives CALWDKMELGKKIKVF.

There are a few counts of this clone. This sequence joins TRGV4 and TRGJ1 or TRGJ2. TCRdb lists no J gene, so it was determined here by aligning the DNA to germline. The V gene's germline CDR1 is EGSTGY and CDR2 YDSYTSSV. J gave up 10 bases and V 0 bases, and 3 bases lay outside the gene matches. The CDR3 totals 11 residues. CDR3 DNA sequence: TGTGCCACCTGGGATGGGCTGAAGAAACTCTTT. Its translation: CATWDGLKKLF.

The V call is TRGV9, the J call TRGJP. No J gene was available from TCRdb, and it was assigned here by a germline match of the DNA. The CDR3 extends over 17 amino acids. J lost 5 bases, V lost 2 bases, and 6 bases had no gene match. Germline V CDR1 and CDR2: GITISATS, ISYDGTV (reference sequence). CDR3 residues: CALWEAGKELGKKIKVF. CDR3 in DNA: TGTGCCTTGTGGGAGGCTGGAAAAGAGTTGGGCAAAAAAATCAAGGTATTT.

As for this clone: This likely came from a read error, as a far larger clone is one base away. Distinct nucleotide sequences in the sample also encode this CDR3. This chain joins TRGV8 and TRGJP1. The J gene, left out of TCRdb, was set here by checking the DNA against germline. The CDR3 covers 14 residues. Germline values: CDR1 VENAVY, CDR2 YDSYNSRV. CDR3 DNA: TGTGCCACCTGGGATAATACCACTGGCTGGTTCAAGATATTT. Its translation: CATWDNTTGWFKIF.

The V and J genes are TRGV9 and TRGJ1 or TRGJ2. TCRdb offers no J gene call, so here the DNA was matched to germline to obtain one. Trimming took 6 bases from V and 8 from J; bases not matched to a gene: 13. This CDR3 is 13 amino acids long. Looked up from germline, CDR1 is GITISATS and CDR2 is ISYDGTV (reference sequence). The CDR3 region has the DNA TGTGCCTTGTGGTCCGCCCGGGTGGATAAGAAACTCTTT. Residues: CALWSARVDKKLF.

The V gene is TRGV9, but the J gene lacks a call. CDR1 is GITISATS and CDR2 is ISYDGTV in the germline V gene (reference sequence). This CDR3 is built from 20 residues. CDR3 sequence (DNA): TGTGCCTTGTGGGACGAACAGGAGGCGCTTTGGGAGTTGGGCAAAAAAATCAGGGTATTT. It translates to CALWDEQEALWELGKKIRVF.

Remarks on this clone: This is likely an artifact of a read error, given a far larger clone one base away. The chain has TRGV9 and TRGJP. The J gene is absent in TCRdb and was assigned here via DNA matching to germline. This CDR3 spans 16 amino acids. The germline CDR1 and CDR2 sequences are GITISATS and ISYDGTV (reference sequence). This CDR3 reads CALWEVQESGKKIKVF. The DNA of the CDR3 is TGTGCCTTGTGGGAGGTGCAAGAGTCGGGCAAAAAAATCAAGGTATTT.

The chain has TRGV9 and TRGJP. Matching the DNA to germline supplied the J gene, which TCRdb does not give. CDR3 length: 17 amino acids. Germline values: CDR1 GITISATS, CDR2 ISYDGTV (reference sequence). After removal of 2 bases from V and 7 bases from J, the junction contained 8 bases not matched to a gene. In DNA form, the CDR3 reads TGTGCCTTGTGGGAGGCCCTCGGGGAGTTGGGCAAAAAAATCAAGGTATTT. This translates into CALWEALGELGKKIKVF.

This clone showed up just a few times. The DNA for the CDR3 is TGTGCCACCTGGGATAGCAGATGTTATAAGAAACTCTTT. The encoded protein is CATWDSRCYKKLF. The gene calls are TRGV8 and TRGJ1 or TRGJ2. Germline matching of the DNA provided the J gene here, since TCRdb leaves it blank. Germline trimming cut 1 base from V and 6 bases from J; bases unmatched to any gene: 6. Germline CDR1 VENAVY, CDR2 YDSYNSRV. The CDR3 runs to 13 residues.

This clone was detected only a few times. The same CDR3 arises from other DNA sequences in this sample as well. The CDR3 sequence is CALWEPRELGKKIKVF. DNA for the CDR3: TGTGCCTTGTGGGAGCCGCGGGAGTTGGGCAAAAAAATCAAGGTATTT. This rearrangement joins TRGV9 to TRGJP. TCRdb gives no J gene; it was assigned here by matching the DNA to germline. Germline lookup yields CDR1 GITISATS and CDR2 ISYDGTV (reference sequence). The V segment lost 3 bases and the J segment 7 bases; nucleotides outside the gene matches: 6. The CDR3 extends over 16 amino acids.

On this clone: A read error is likely here: a far larger clone is one base away. This chain connects TRGV9 to TRGJP. TCRdb lists no J gene, so it was determined here by aligning the DNA to germline. Germline values: CDR1 GITISATS, CDR2 ISYDGTV (reference sequence). Trimming took 3 bases from V and 6 from J; bases not matched to a gene: 5. This CDR3 spans 16 amino acids. The CDR3 bases are TGTGCCTTGTGGGAGCAACGAGAGTTGGGCAAAAAAATCAAGGTATTT. Translation: CALWEQRELGKKIKVF.

In regard to this clone: A far larger clone lies a single base away; this is likely a read error. At the DNA level, this CDR3 is encoded by other sequences in the same sample as well. J gene calling gave no result, while the V gene is TRGV4. Germline CDR1 reads EGSTGY; CDR2 reads YDSYTSSV. CDR3 length: 13 residues. CDR3 coding DNA: TGTGCCACCTGGGATGACTCTTATTATAAGAAGCTCTTT. Translated: CATWDDSYYKKLF.

This clone was detected a few times. The chain has TRGV3 and TRGJ1 or TRGJ2. The J gene is not listed in TCRdb, so it was assigned here from a DNA match to germline. CDR3 length: 15 residues. Per the germline V gene, CDR1 is VTNTFY and CDR2 is YDVSTARD (reference sequence). With 0 bases clipped from V and 4 bases from J, the junction kept 9 bases outside the gene matches. CDR3 bases: TGTGCCACCTGGGACAGGCAGAGGTTATATTATAAGAAACTCTTT. Residues: CATWDRQRLYYKKLF.

As regards this clone: At one end, the junction sequence differs from germline, possibly due to a read error. Other nucleotide sequences in the sample specify the same CDR3. The chain joins TRGV3 to TRGJ1 or TRGJ2. The J gene, missing from TCRdb, was assigned here through DNA to germline matching. The germline V gene has CDR1 VTNTFY and CDR2 YDVSTARD (reference sequence). The CDR3 covers 11 residues. The CDR3 nucleotides read TGTGCCACCTGGATTTATTACAAGAAACTCTTT. It yields the protein CATWIYYKKLF.